The sequence of this T cell receptor (beta chain) was determined in a study of naive and memory T cell subsets. An equimolar mix of two oligonucleotides served as the beta constant-region primer for TRBC1 and TRBC2. MiXCR, run by TCRdb on the UMI-ligation and nested PCR reads, gives a single entry per CDR3 protein. The sample gives about 4,600 distinct CDR3 sequences, 6% to 9% of which show up once; roughly 80% is in the top ten. Germline V CDR1 and CDR2: MDHEN, SYDVKM. CDR3 size: 16 residues. V trimming: 3 bases; J trimming: 2 bases; junction bases outside the gene matches: 5. This clonotype was detected many times.

The sequencing sample was made of CD4+ TEMRA cells from blood. Subset meaning: effector memory re-expressing CD45RA, CD45RA+ CD27-. The receptor comes from a human donor in good health. The chain is built from TRBV28 and TRBJ2-5; 11 bases agree with TRBD2. CDR3 in amino acids: CASSLGLAGGQETQYF. CDR3 bases: TGTGCCAGCAGTTTGGGGCTAGCGGGAGGTCAAGAGACCCAGTACTTC.